The 3 T cell receptor beta chains below come from one sample, sequenced in a study of T cell repertoires in cytomegalovirus infection. TCRdb re-derived calls from the reads in MiXCR, one entry per CDR3 protein. The table includes under 250,000 distinct CDR3 sequences, 6% to 8% detected once. The sequenced sample was PBMCs. The receptors stem from a human donor in good health (CMV status not recorded). Some clones in this sample may be carry-over from other donors' samples.

This clonotype was recorded at least ten times. This sequence joins TRBV7-9 and TRBJ1-1; D is ambiguous. Trimming took off 7 bases at V and 0 bases at J, with 9 bases between the two ends. In germline, CDR1 is SEHNR, CDR2 FQNEAQ (reference sequence). CDR3 length: 13 amino acids. CDR3 bases: TGTGCCAGCACCATTCTGGTGAACACTGAAGCTTTCTTT. Protein: CASTILVNTEAFF.

This clonotype was observed at least ten times. The V and J genes are TRBV4-1 and TRBJ1-5, with unresolved D. The CDR3 totals 14 residues. The ends were cut back, 8 bases at V and 6 bases at J, with 17 bases in the middle. Germline V gene lookup returns CDR1 MGHRA and CDR2 YSYEKL. The CDR3 DNA sequence: TGCGCCAGCTCCCCACCGGACGGGAGTCAGCCCCAGCATTTT. Protein sequence: CASSPPDGSQPQHF.

This clonotype came up many times. The chain couples TRBV4-1 to TRBJ1-1; D uncertain. The germline V and J ends were trimmed by 4 bases and 4 bases, with 10 bases remaining between them. This CDR3 spans 13 amino acids. Germline V gene data show CDR1 as MGHRA and CDR2 as YSYEKL. The CDR3 DNA is TGCGCCAGCAGCCGTCCGACGGGCACTGAAGCTTTCTTT. It is translated as CASSRPTGTEAFF.